This TCR beta chain is drawn from a study of shared clonotypes between healthy human individuals. The repertoire was sequenced with immunoSEQ multiplex PCR; TCRdb's copy has only in-frame clones and lacks some. The table has approximately 980,000 clones, around three quarters seen once. There are 15 residues in the CDR3. CDR1 and CDR2 from the germline V gene are MGHRA and YSYEKL. V dropped 0 bases and J dropped 3; count of bases not matched to a gene: 4. This rearrangement joins TRBV4-1 to TRBJ2-7; TRBD1 aligns across 8 bases. This TCR was recovered from a man aged 18 to 30 in good health. Source material: memory CD4+ T cells sorted from blood. Subset meaning: CD45RA-negative fraction. The CDR3 nucleotides are TGCGCCAGCAGCCAAGACTTGGACAGGGTCTACGAGCAGTACTTC. It specifies CASSQDLDRVYEQYF.